The clone carrying this T cell receptor beta chain showed up just once. Its antigen is currently unknown. Germline V gives CDR1 LNHDA, CDR2 SQIVND (reference sequence). Trimming cost V 2 bases and J 4 bases; bases outside gene matches: 3. CDR3 size: 15 residues. PCR employed 60 Vbeta and 13 Jbeta primers. Sequencing was performed with immunoSEQ multiplex PCR; in TCRdb, only in-frame clones are kept and a portion is missing. The sample records 200,000 to 250,000 clones, over 80% being singletons. This specimen comes from a study of cytomegalovirus exposure and HLA in healthy donors. Study-wide findings and caveats: Generally TCR sequences proved uncommon, though certain public TCRs appeared in numerous donors.

The sequence was obtained from a boy aged 2 to 10 in good health and CMV-seronegative. V and J are TRBV19 and TRBJ2-3; 10 positions agree with TRBD2. Sequencing was carried out using PBMCs. CDR3 sequence: CASSISSGRADTQYF. The CDR3 DNA is TGTGCCAGTAGTATATCTAGCGGGAGAGCAGATACGCAGTATTTT.